Sequencing of this T cell receptor beta chain was carried out in a study of cytomegalovirus exposure and HLA in healthy donors. For this clone: Its specificity is unknown.

General study findings and limits: The records held CMV serostatus as the only immune exposure information. Reports showed the classifier diagnosing cytomegalovirus status with high specificity and sensitivity.

PCR amplification relied on 60 Vbeta primers (plus 13 Jbeta primers). The protocol was immunoSEQ multiplex PCR, while the TCRdb copy is restricted to in-frame clones and leaves out a portion. The sample holds 150,000 to 200,000 clones; around 80% are singletons and the top ten take 2% to 2.5%. Sequencing was done on a sample of PBMCs. This TCR was sampled from a man aged 35 to 55 in good health and CMV-seronegative.

The CDR3 nucleotides are TGCGCCAGCAGCTTGGAAGACAGGGGGCGGACAGATACGCAGTATTTT. Translated, it gives CASSLEDRGRTDTQYF. The genes are TRBV5-1 and TRBJ2-3, with 10 bases lining up with TRBD1. Germline CDR1 SGHRS, CDR2 YFSETQ. Unmatched junction bases numbered 4, after V lost 0 bases and J lost 3 bases. CDR3 length equals 16 residues.